These 5 T cell receptor beta chains were all obtained from the same sample, sequenced in a study of control samples from healthy donors and cancer patients. Repertoires were generated with immunoSEQ multiplex PCR, while TCRdb's copy carries only in-frame clones and drops some. This sample has some 82,000 clones, with around 87% found just once. The sample comprised blood. The receptors here all came from a man aged 45 to 65 in good health.

The chain links TRBV5-1 to TRBJ1-6; no definite D call. V lost 0 bases to trimming and J lost 5 bases, with 6 bases between them. The CDR3 totals 14 residues. CDR1 is SGHRS and CDR2 is YFSETQ in the germline V gene. The CDR3 nucleotides are TGCGCCAGCAGCTTGGCGTCAGATAATTCACCCCTCCACTTT. As protein: CASSLASDNSPLHF.

The table lists this clone with a count of one. The chain couples TRBV10-3 to TRBJ2-4; either TRBD1 or TRBD2 may fit D (5 bases each). Trimming pared 0 bases from V and 8 bases from J, leaving 5 bases between. The CDR3 sequence is 12 residues long. Per germline, CDR1 ENHRY and CDR2 SYGVKD. The CDR3 DNA follows: TGTGCCATCAGTGAGTCGGGGGACATTCAGTACTTC. This sequence encodes CAISESGDIQYF.

The rearrangement links TRBV27 to TRBJ1-6, with TRBD1 matching 8 bases. The CDR3 consists of 15 residues. Germline V gene lookup returns CDR1 MNHEY and CDR2 SMNVEV (reference sequence). V was pared by 3 bases and J by 10 bases, with 8 bases of the junction left unmatched. The CDR3 DNA is TGTGCCAGCAGTTTTCGGCAGGGGGCTGAGTCACCCCTCCACTTT. This translates into CASSFRQGAESPLHF.

V usage is TRBV4-2 and J usage is TRBJ2-1; D is perhaps TRBD2 (6 bases). V was shortened by 4 bases and J by 6 bases, with 16 bases between the two germline ends. In germline, CDR1 is LGHNA, CDR2 YNFKEQ. The CDR3 extends over 15 amino acids. CDR3 sequence: CASSRGESHSNEQFF. For the CDR3, the DNA is TGTGCCAGCAGCCGGGGGGAGTCCCACTCCAATGAGCAGTTCTTC.

The chain has TRBV6-6 and TRBJ2-3; 9 bases fit TRBD1. V shed 7 bases and J 0 bases; nucleotides not matched to a gene: 11. CDR1 MNHNY and CDR2 SVGAGI come from the germline V gene (reference sequence). This CDR3 is 17 amino acids long. The CDR3 sequence: CASIRTGGPISTDTQYF. CDR3 nucleotides: TGTGCCAGCATTCGTACAGGGGGCCCAATTAGCACAGATACGCAGTATTTT.